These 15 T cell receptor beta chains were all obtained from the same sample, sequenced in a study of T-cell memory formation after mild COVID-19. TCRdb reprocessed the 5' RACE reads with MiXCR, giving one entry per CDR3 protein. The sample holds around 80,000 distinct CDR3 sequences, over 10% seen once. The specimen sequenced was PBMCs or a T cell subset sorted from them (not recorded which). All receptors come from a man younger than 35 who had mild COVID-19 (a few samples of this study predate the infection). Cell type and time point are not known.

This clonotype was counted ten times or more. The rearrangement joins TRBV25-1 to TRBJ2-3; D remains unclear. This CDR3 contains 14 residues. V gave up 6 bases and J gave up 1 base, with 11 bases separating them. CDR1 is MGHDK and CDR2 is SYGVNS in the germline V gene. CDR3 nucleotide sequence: TGTGCCAGCAGAGAGATAGGCGGCACAGATACGCAGTATTTT. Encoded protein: CASREIGGTDTQYF.

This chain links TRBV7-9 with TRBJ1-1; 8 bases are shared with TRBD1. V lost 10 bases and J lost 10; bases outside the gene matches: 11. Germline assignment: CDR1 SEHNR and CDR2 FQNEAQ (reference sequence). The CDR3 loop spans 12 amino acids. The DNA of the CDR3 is TGTGCCACTTCAGGGGGCGAGGTTAGAGCTTTCTTT. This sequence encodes CATSGGEVRAFF.

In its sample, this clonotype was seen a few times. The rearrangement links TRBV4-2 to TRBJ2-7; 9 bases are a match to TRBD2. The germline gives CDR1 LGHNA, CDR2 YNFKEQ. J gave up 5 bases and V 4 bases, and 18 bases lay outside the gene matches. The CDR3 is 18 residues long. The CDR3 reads CASSLPSAASGDRNEQYF. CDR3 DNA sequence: TGTGCCAGCAGCCTTCCCTCCGCGGCTAGCGGGGATCGGAACGAGCAGTACTTC.

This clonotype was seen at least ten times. This CDR3 reads CASSLRLAGGLRADTQYF. The CDR3 DNA follows: TGTGCCAGCAGTTTACGGCTAGCGGGGGGGCTTCGCGCAGATACGCAGTATTTT. This chain joins TRBV27 and TRBJ2-3; 12 bases fit TRBD2. The trim removed 2 bases at V and 4 bases at J, leaving 10 bases unmatched. The CDR3 is 18 amino acids. From germline, CDR1 is MNHEY and CDR2 SMNVEV (reference sequence).

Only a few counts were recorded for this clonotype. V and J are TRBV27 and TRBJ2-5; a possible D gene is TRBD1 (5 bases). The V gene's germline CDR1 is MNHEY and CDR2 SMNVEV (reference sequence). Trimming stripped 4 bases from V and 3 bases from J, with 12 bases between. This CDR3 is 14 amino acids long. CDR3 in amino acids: CASSYLGPKETQYF. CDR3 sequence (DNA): TGTGCCAGCAGTTATCTGGGGCCGAAAGAGACCCAGTACTTC.

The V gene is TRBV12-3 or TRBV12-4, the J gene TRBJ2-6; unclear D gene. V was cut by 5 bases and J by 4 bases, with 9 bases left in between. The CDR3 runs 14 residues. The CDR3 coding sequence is TGTGCCAGCAGTACGGCCACCGGGGCCAACGTCCTGACTTTC. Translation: CASSTATGANVLTF.

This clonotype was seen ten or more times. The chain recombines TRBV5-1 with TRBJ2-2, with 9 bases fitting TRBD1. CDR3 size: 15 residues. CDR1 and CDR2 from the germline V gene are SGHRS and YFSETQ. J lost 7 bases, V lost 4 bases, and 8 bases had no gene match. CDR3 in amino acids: CASSVGQGGIGELFF. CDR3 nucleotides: TGCGCCAGCAGCGTGGGACAGGGAGGGATCGGGGAGCTGTTTTTT.

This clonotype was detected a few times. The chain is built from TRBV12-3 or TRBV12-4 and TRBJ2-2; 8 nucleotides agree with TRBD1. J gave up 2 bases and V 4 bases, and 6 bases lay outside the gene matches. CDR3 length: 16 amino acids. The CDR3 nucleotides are TGTGCCAGCAGTTCCATAGGACAGGGAAACACCGGGGAGCTGTTTTTT. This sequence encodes CASSSIGQGNTGELFF.

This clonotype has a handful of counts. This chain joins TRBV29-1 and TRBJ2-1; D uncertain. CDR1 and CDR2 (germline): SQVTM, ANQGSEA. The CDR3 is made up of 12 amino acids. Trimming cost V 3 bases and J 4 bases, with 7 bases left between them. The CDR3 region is CSVEFRYNEQFF. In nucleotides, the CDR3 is TGCAGCGTTGAGTTCAGATACAATGAGCAGTTCTTC.

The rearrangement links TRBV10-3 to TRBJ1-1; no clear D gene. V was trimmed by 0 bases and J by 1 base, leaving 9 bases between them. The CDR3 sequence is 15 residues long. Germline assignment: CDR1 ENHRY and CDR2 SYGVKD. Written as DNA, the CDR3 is TGTGCCATCAGTGAGTCAGAGGTGGCGAACACTGAAGCTTTCTTT. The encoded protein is CAISESEVANTEAFF.

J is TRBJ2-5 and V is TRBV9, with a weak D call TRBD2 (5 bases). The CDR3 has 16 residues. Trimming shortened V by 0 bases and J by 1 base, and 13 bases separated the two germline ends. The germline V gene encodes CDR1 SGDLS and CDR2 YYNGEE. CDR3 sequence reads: CASSVGGKTGQETQYF. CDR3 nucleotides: TGTGCCAGCAGCGTAGGAGGGAAAACGGGCCAAGAGACCCAGTACTTC.

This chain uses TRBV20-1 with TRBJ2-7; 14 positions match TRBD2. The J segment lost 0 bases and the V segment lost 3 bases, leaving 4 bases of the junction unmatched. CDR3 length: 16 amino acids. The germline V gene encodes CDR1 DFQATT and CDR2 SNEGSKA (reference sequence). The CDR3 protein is CSARTSGGVYSYEQYF. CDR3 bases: TGCAGTGCTAGGACTAGCGGGGGGGTTTACTCCTACGAGCAGTACTTC.

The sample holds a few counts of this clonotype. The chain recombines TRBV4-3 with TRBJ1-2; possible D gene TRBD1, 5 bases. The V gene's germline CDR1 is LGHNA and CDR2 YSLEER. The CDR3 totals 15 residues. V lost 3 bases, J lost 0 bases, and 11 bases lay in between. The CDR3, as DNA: TGCGCCAGCAGCCAGACTGGGGGAGCTAACTATGGCTACACCTTC. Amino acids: CASSQTGGANYGYTF.

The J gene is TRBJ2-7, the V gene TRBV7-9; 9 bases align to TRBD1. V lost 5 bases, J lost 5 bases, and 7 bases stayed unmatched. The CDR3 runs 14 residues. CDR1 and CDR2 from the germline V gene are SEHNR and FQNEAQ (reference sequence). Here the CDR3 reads CASSQGQGYHEQYF. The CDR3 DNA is TGTGCCAGCAGCCAGGGACAGGGATACCACGAGCAGTACTTC.

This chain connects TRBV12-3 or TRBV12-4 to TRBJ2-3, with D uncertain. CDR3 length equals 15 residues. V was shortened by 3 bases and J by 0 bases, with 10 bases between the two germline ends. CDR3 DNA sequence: TGTGCCAGCAGTTTTAGGGCAGCAAGCACAGATACGCAGTATTTT. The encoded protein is CASSFRAASTDTQYF.